Each of the 32 T cell receptor beta chains below was sequenced from the same sample in a study of molecular identifiers for immune sequencing clone quantification. TCRdb re-called the PCR reads with MiXCR, one entry per CDR3 protein. Of 60,000 to 70,000 distinct CDR3 sequences listed, less than 20% are singletons. What was sequenced was naive CD8+ T cells from blood, with Jurkat cell RNA spiked in. Subset indicated: FACS-sorted CD8+CD4-CCR7+CD45RA+ naive T cells. The source is a human donor in good health. Some libraries in this study had Jurkat cell RNA spiked in.

This clonotype was seen a few times. The V and J genes are TRBV7-8 and TRBJ1-2; D is possibly TRBD1 (6 bases). Trimming shortened V by 2 bases and J by 6 bases, and 16 bases separated the two germline ends. Germline V lookup: CDR1 SGHVS, CDR2 FQNEAQ. The CDR3 length is 15 residues. The chain's CDR3 is CASSLTHGGLDGYTF. As DNA, the CDR3 is TGTGCCAGCAGCTTAACTCACGGGGGGCTGGATGGCTACACCTTC.

This clonotype was counted between two and nine times. The gene calls are TRBV7-9 and TRBJ2-5; D is uncertain. Trimming pared 5 bases from V and 5 bases from J, leaving 12 bases between. The length of the CDR3 is 13 residues. Germline-derived CDR1 and CDR2 are SEHNR and FQNEAQ (reference sequence). The CDR3 coding sequence is TGTGCCAGCAGCCCAGATGATTGGGAGACCCAGTACTTC. Translating it yields CASSPDDWETQYF.

This clonotype was recorded a few times. A much larger clone lies one base from this, so it may be a read error. The J gene is TRBJ2-7, the V gene TRBV6-1, with D perhaps matching TRBD2 (5 bases). The CDR3 contains 14 residues. V was clipped by 4 bases and J by 2 bases, with 12 bases between them. The germline V gene encodes CDR1 MNHNS and CDR2 SASEGT. The CDR3 protein is CASSGSGWAYEQYF. The CDR3 DNA reads as TGTGCCAGCAGTGGAAGCGGTTGGGCCTACGAGCAGTACTTC.

This clonotype was seen at least ten times. V usage is TRBV27 and J usage is TRBJ2-7, with D uncertain. CDR1 is MNHEY and CDR2 is SMNVEV in the germline V gene (reference sequence). The germline V and J ends were trimmed by 6 bases and 2 bases, with 11 bases remaining between them. The length of the CDR3 is 13 residues. CDR3 nucleotide sequence: TGTGCCAGCAGAACCGGGCCACCCTACGAGCAGTACTTC. Amino acids: CASRTGPPYEQYF.

In this sample, this clonotype turned up many times. V usage is TRBV21-1 and J usage is TRBJ1-5; TRBD1, as called in the table, went unchecked against the DNA. TRBV21-1 is assigned pseudogene status. CDR3 length: 15 amino acids. This CDR3 reads CASSKRDRSNQPQHF. In nucleotides, the CDR3 is TGTGCCAGCAGCAAAAGGGACAGGAGCAATCAGCCCCAGCATTTT.

The table lists this clonotype with a few counts. This sequence may be a read error, since a much larger clone differs from it by one base. No conserved phenylalanine or tryptophan is present at the end of the CDR3, so a read error is the likely explanation. The CDR3 DNA reads TGCAGTGCTCCCCTAGCGGGGGGCACAGATACGCAGTATCTT. This codes for CSAPLAGGTDTQYL. This chain uses TRBV20-1 with TRBJ2-3; 10 nucleotides match TRBD2. V lost 5 bases and J lost 1; bases outside the gene matches: 3. The CDR3 runs 14 residues. Germline lookup yields CDR1 DFQATT and CDR2 SNEGSKA (reference sequence).

In this sample, this clonotype turned up a few times. The chain links TRBV27 to TRBJ2-7, with D possibly being TRBD2 (6 bases). The CDR3 sequence is 16 residues long. Trimming pared 1 base from V and 0 bases from J, leaving 13 bases between. Germline CDR1 reads MNHEY; CDR2 reads SMNVEV (reference sequence). Here the CDR3 DNA reads TGTGCCAGCAGTTTATATTCGGGACTGAACTCCTACGAGCAGTACTTC. Amino acid sequence: CASSLYSGLNSYEQYF.

The sample holds a few counts of this clonotype. Since a much larger clone is just one base distant, this may be a read error. The J gene is TRBJ2-7, the V gene TRBV7-9; D tentatively fits TRBD1 or TRBD2 (5 bases each). The CDR3 contains 12 residues. Germline assignment: CDR1 SEHNR and CDR2 FQNEAQ (reference sequence). Here the CDR3 reads CASSRDLYEQHF. The CDR3 bases are TGTGCCAGCAGCCGGGACCTTTACGAGCAGCACTTC.

Comment on this clonotype: One end of the junction varies from germline; a read error may be responsible. The chain joins TRBV7-8 to TRBJ2-3; TRBD1 aligns across 8 bases. Germline CDR1 and CDR2: SGHVS and FQNEAQ. The CDR3 sequence is 15 residues long. The CDR3: CASQTGQGSTDTHYF. CDR3 in DNA: TGTGCCAGCCAAACTGGACAGGGAAGCACAGATACGCATTATTTT.

This clonotype was detected ten times or more. V and J are TRBV20-1 and TRBJ2-7; D is perhaps TRBD1 or TRBD2 (5 bases each). CDR3 length: 15 residues. The V end was cut by 3 bases, the J end by 5 bases, with 20 bases between. The V gene's germline CDR1 is DFQATT and CDR2 SNEGSKA (reference sequence). The CDR3 bases are TGCAGTGCTAGGGGGGTAGGTAGGAGGAACCACGAGCAGTACTTC. It is translated as CSARGVGRRNHEQYF.

The genes are TRBV27 and TRBJ2-1; 7 bases align to TRBD2. The germline gives CDR1 MNHEY, CDR2 SMNVEV (reference sequence). CDR3 length: 16 residues. Germline trimming cut 1 base from V and 5 bases from J; bases unmatched to any gene: 8. The CDR3 reads CASSLYFAGVNNEQFF. The DNA of the CDR3 is TGTGCCAGCAGTTTATATTTTGCGGGAGTTAACAATGAGCAGTTCTTC.

J is TRBJ1-1 and V is TRBV7-3, with D tentatively TRBD1 (5 bases). Germline lookup yields CDR1 SGHTA and CDR2 FQGTGA. There are 15 residues in the CDR3. V lost 5 bases, J lost 3 bases, and 16 bases lay in between. The CDR3, as DNA: TGTGCCAGCAGCCCCGGTCAGGGCAGGGACACTGAAGCTTTCTTT. Encoded protein: CASSPGQGRDTEAFF.

This clonotype was observed at least ten times. The chain couples TRBV7-2 to TRBJ2-3; 9 nucleotides match TRBD1. The CDR3 runs 19 residues. CDR1 is SGHTA, CDR2 FQGNSA, per germline. Unmatched junction bases numbered 15, after V lost 5 bases and J lost 0 bases. The CDR3 nucleotides read TGTGCCAGCAGCCTCACCGGGACAGGGATGATATTTAGCACAGATACGCAGTATTTT. This encodes CASSLTGTGMIFSTDTQYF.

This clonotype appeared many times. The chain has TRBV4-1 and TRBJ2-7; TRBD2 matches at 10 bases. CDR1 is MGHRA and CDR2 is YSYEKL in the germline V gene. The CDR3 contains 15 residues. With V trimmed by 1 base and J by 3 bases, 3 bases remained unmatched. This chain's CDR3 is CASSQASGSFYEQYF. The CDR3 region has the DNA TGCGCCAGCAGCCAAGCTAGCGGGAGCTTCTACGAGCAGTACTTC.

This clonotype was counted ten times or more. The chain combines TRBV19 with TRBJ2-1, with no clear D. The CDR3 extends over 15 amino acids. V gave up 5 bases and J gave up 0 bases, with 11 bases separating them. Germline CDR1 reads LNHDA; CDR2 reads SQIVND (reference sequence). In nucleotides, the CDR3 is TGTGCCAGTAGTCCTCTGGCTAGCTCCTACAATGAGCAGTTCTTC. Amino acid sequence: CASSPLASSYNEQFF.

In its sample, this clonotype was seen a few times. The chain employs TRBV4-1 and TRBJ1-1; tentatively, D is TRBD1 (5 bases). Germline CDR1 MGHRA, CDR2 YSYEKL. The CDR3 runs to 13 residues. Deletions cut 4 bases from V and 3 bases from J, with 9 bases between. CDR3 nucleotides: TGCGCCAGCAGCCCGGGGGTGGACACTGAAGCTTTCTTT. Its protein product is CASSPGVDTEAFF.

The J gene is TRBJ1-2, the V gene TRBV19, with D unclear. V lost 1 base and J 4 bases, leaving 13 bases between the germline ends. Per germline, CDR1 LNHDA and CDR2 SQIVND (reference sequence). This CDR3 is 15 amino acids long. The CDR3 is CASSIGLGASYGYTF. The CDR3 nucleotides are TGTGCCAGTAGTATAGGTTTGGGAGCCTCCTATGGCTACACCTTC. Based on the CDR3 plus reference TRBV19 and TRBJ1-2, the full variable domain is DGGITQSPKYLFRKEGQNVTLSCEQNLNHDAMYWYRQDPGQGLRLIYYSQIVNDFQKGDIAEGYSVSREKKESFPLTVTSAQKNPTAFYLCASSIGLGASYGYTFGSGTRLTVV.

The J gene is TRBJ2-7, the V gene TRBV4-1, with D perhaps matching TRBD1 (5 bases). V gave up 0 bases and J gave up 0 bases, with 9 bases separating them. Germline-derived CDR1 and CDR2 are MGHRA and YSYEKL. The CDR3 loop spans 15 amino acids. The CDR3 coding sequence is TGCGCCAGCAGCCAAGAGGGGCAGGGCTCCTACGAGCAGTACTTC. Protein: CASSQEGQGSYEQYF.

This clonotype was detected many times. The CDR3 here is CATGGGPGYEQFF. DNA of the CDR3: TGTGCCACAGGGGGAGGGCCCGGTTATGAGCAGTTCTTC. The genes are TRBV12-3 or TRBV12-4 and TRBJ2-1; D might be TRBD1 or TRBD2, each matching 7 bases. CDR3 length: 13 residues. The germline V and J ends were trimmed by 10 bases and 8 bases, with 18 bases remaining between them.

As concerns this clonotype: This may come from a read error, since a much larger clone is one base off. The chain joins TRBV28 to TRBJ2-7; D gene ambiguous. Germline loops: CDR1 MDHEN, CDR2 SYDVKM. V shed 3 bases and J shed 2 bases, with 17 bases lying between them. The CDR3 is 16 residues long. The CDR3 loop reads CASSLLVFNPTYEQYF. The CDR3 coding sequence is TGTGCCAGCAGTTTGCTGGTGTTTAATCCGACCTACGAGCAGTACTTC.

There are many counts of this clonotype. The CDR3, as DNA: TGTGCCAGCAGCCTGGGGTACAATCAGCCCCAGCATTTT. This encodes CASSLGYNQPQHF. The genes are TRBV9 and TRBJ1-5, with D unresolved. Germline values: CDR1 SGDLS, CDR2 YYNGEE. CDR3 length: 13 amino acids. Trimming took off 4 bases at V and 3 bases at J, with 8 bases between the two ends.

There are many counts of this clonotype. This chain connects TRBV5-1 to TRBJ1-1, with D perhaps TRBD1 (5 bases). This CDR3 is 14 amino acids long. The germline V gene encodes CDR1 SGHRS and CDR2 YFSETQ. V lost 8 bases to trimming and J lost 3 bases, with 17 bases between them. The CDR3: CASILDPRDTEAFF. The CDR3 DNA sequence: TGCGCCAGTATTCTTGACCCCAGGGACACTGAAGCTTTCTTT. Variable domain in full (rest from reference TRBV5-1 and TRBJ1-1): KAGVTQTPRYLIKTRGQQVTLSCSPISGHRSVSWYQQTPGQGLQFLFEYFSETQRNKGNFPGRFSGRQFSNSRSEMNVSTLELGDSALYLCASILDPRDTEAFFGQGTRLTVV.

The table lists this clonotype with a few counts. A much larger clone sits a single nucleotide away, making a read error possible. This rearrangement joins TRBV12-3 or TRBV12-4 to TRBJ2-5; D possibly corresponds to TRBD2 (6 bases). V lost 11 bases, J lost 0 bases, and 31 bases lay in between. This CDR3 comprises 19 residues. CDR3 DNA: TGTGCCTGCACCGAAAGCTCGACGTGGGTCGGAGGGAACCAAGAGACCCAGTACTTC. Protein product: CACTESSTWVGGNQETQYF.

This clonotype was seen at least ten times. The rearrangement uses TRBV7-3 and TRBJ2-7; 7 bases align to TRBD1. The CDR3 contains 14 residues. Trimming took 6 bases from V and 4 from J; bases not matched to a gene: 9. CDR1 and CDR2 from the germline V gene are SGHTA and FQGTGA. DNA of the CDR3: TGTGCCAGCAGTTCGACAGGGAATGGTTACGAGCAGTACTTC. It yields the protein CASSSTGNGYEQYF.

The table lists this clonotype with many counts. J is TRBJ2-3 and V is TRBV19; no clear D. The CDR3 totals 15 residues. Deletions cut 3 bases from V and 4 bases from J, with 14 bases between. Germline CDR1 LNHDA, CDR2 SQIVND (reference sequence). The CDR3 region has the DNA TGTGCCAGTAGTATTGGGGAAGACTGGGCAGATACGCAGTATTTT. Residues: CASSIGEDWADTQYF.

This clonotype was seen repeatedly, ten times or more. V usage is TRBV21-1 and J usage is TRBJ2-2; the table's D call, TRBD2, has no DNA check behind it. TRBV21-1 is a known pseudogene. This CDR3 has 14 amino acids. The CDR3 coding sequence is TGTGCCAGCCCAGGGCTAGCGGGCGCCGGGGAGCTGTTTTTT. Residues: CASPGLAGAGELFF.

This clonotype was seen ten or more times. The V and J genes are TRBV7-8 and TRBJ2-1; TRBD2 is a possible D gene (6 bases). CDR3 length: 14 residues. The V end was cut by 1 base, the J end by 7 bases, with 11 bases between. The V gene's germline CDR1 is SGHVS and CDR2 FQNEAQ. The CDR3 here is CASSLGRGLNEQFF. CDR3 coding DNA: TGTGCCAGCAGCTTAGGACGGGGACTGAATGAGCAGTTCTTC.

This clonotype was recorded many times. The genes are TRBV11-3 and TRBJ2-7; TRBD1 matches at 9 bases. The CDR3 length is 16 residues. Germline trimming cut 5 bases from V and 4 bases from J; bases unmatched to any gene: 12. Germline assignment: CDR1 SGHNT and CDR2 YENEEA. This CDR3 reads CASSPKPQGTGYEQYF. The CDR3 DNA reads TGTGCCAGCAGCCCAAAACCACAGGGGACAGGGTACGAGCAGTACTTC. Based on the CDR3 plus reference TRBV11-3 and TRBJ2-7, the full variable domain is EAGVVQSPRYKIIEKKQPVAFWCNPISGHNTLYWYLQNLGQGPELLIRYENEEAVDDSQLPKDRFSAERLKGVDSTLKIQPAELGDSAVYLCASSPKPQGTGYEQYFGPGTRLTVT.

This clonotype has at least ten counts. The chain carries TRBV2 and TRBJ1-1, with D possibly matching TRBD1 (5 bases). The germline gives CDR1 SNHLY, CDR2 FYNNEI. The V end lost 6 bases, the J end lost 0 bases, and 8 bases lay between the germline ends. The length of the CDR3 is 13 residues. The CDR3 DNA reads TGTGCCAGCAGGGGGGGGATGAACACTGAAGCTTTCTTT. Protein product: CASRGGMNTEAFF.

This clonotype was observed a single time. The J gene is TRBJ1-4, the V gene TRBV12-3 or TRBV12-4; D gene ambiguous. Trimming stripped 2 bases from V and 3 bases from J, with 4 bases between. This CDR3 has 13 amino acids. The CDR3 sequence: CASSLQPNEKLFF. The CDR3 DNA is TGTGCCAGCAGTTTACAGCCTAATGAAAAACTGTTTTTT.

The chain employs TRBV12-5 and TRBJ2-1; 12 nucleotides line up with TRBD1. Germline V CDR1 and CDR2: LGHNT, FRNRAP. This CDR3 has 15 residues. Trimming cost V 6 bases and J 5 bases; bases outside gene matches: 5. CDR3 sequence (DNA): TGTGCTAGTGGACAGGGACAGGGGGCCGACAATGAGCAGTTCTTC. Residues: CASGQGQGADNEQFF. The full variable domain, with the rest looked up from reference TRBV12-5 and TRBJ2-1, is DARVTQTPRHKVTEMGQEVTMRCQPILGHNTVFWYRQTMMQGLELLAYFRNRAPLDDSGMPKDRFSAEMPDATLATLKIQPSEPRDSAVYFCASGQGQGADNEQFFGPGTRLTVL.

There are many counts of this clonotype. V and J are TRBV27 and TRBJ2-7, with 8 bases fitting TRBD2. The V and J ends lost 0 bases and 0 bases, in that order; junction bases with no gene match: 4. The CDR3 runs to 16 residues. Germline lookup yields CDR1 MNHEY and CDR2 SMNVEV (reference sequence). The CDR3 DNA reads as TGTGCCAGCAGTTTATCTTCCGGGGGGGCCTCCTACGAGCAGTACTTC. Translated: CASSLSSGGASYEQYF.